This TCR beta chain was retrieved from a study of cytomegalovirus exposure and HLA in healthy donors. Of note for this clone: Its matching antigen is unknown.

The PCR made use of 60 Vbeta and 13 Jbeta primers. In the authors' methods: Some 11 million of the 80 million or so unique TCR beta chains counted in a later analysis were shared. Method: immunoSEQ multiplex PCR; TCRdb's copy keeps in-frame clones and lacks some. D and trimming were read from the DNA, whereas the V and J calls and clone size are those reported in that table. Of approximately 170,000 clones detected, around 85% appear once; the ten largest clones hold approximately 1.2%. Regarding the study as a whole: CMV serostatus stood as the only immune exposure information on hand. A few chains tied to CMV proved CMV antigen-specific in vitro. A later analysis by the authors found several of the most significant clusters apparently linked to common viral pathogens.

CDR3 size: 13 residues. Trimming cost V 6 bases and J 4 bases, with 10 bases left between them. Germline CDR1 PRHDT, CDR2 FYEKMQ (reference sequence). The chain joins TRBV13 to TRBJ2-1, with D unclear. This clonotype originated in a man aged 50 to 59 in good health and CMV-seropositive. The sample consisted of PBMCs. CDR3 in DNA: TGTGCCAGCAGGGAAGGAGCGTACAATGAGCAGTTCTTC. This encodes CASREGAYNEQFF. Full variable domain (outside the CDR3, taken from reference TRBV13 and TRBJ2-1): AAGVIQSPRHLIKEKRETATLKCYPIPRHDTVYWYQQGPGQDPQFLISFYEKMQSDKGSIPDRFSAQQFSDYHSELNMSSLELGDSALYFCASREGAYNEQFFGPGTRLTVL.